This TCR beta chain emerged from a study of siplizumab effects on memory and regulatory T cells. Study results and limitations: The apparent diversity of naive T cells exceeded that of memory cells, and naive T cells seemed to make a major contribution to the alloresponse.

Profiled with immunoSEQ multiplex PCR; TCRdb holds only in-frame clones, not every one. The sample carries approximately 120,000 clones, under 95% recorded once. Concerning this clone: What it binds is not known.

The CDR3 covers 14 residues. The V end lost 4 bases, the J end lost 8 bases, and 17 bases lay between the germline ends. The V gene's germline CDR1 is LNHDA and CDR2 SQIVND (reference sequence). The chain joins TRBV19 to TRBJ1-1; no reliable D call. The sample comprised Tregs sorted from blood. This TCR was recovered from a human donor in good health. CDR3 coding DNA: TGTGCCAGTAGTAGAACGCTCGGCACTAAGGAAGCTTTCTTT. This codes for CASSRTLGTKEAFF.